Following are 9 T cell receptor beta chains from one sample sequenced in a study of blood T cell repertoires in COVID-19 (dated by TCRdb to about 2020). Library generation was performed with the immunoSEQ multiplex PCR assay. Drawn from immuneACCESS, this table holds only the in-frame rearrangements with V and J called that TCRdb kept. Clones are partly lost; checked studies trace under half to an unresolved V gene and leave the rest unexplained. For this sample the table gives roughly 380,000 clones, of which about 92% were detected only once. The ten most abundant clones make up around 4% of the sample. Specimen: peripheral blood. The source is a woman between 55 and 75 years old with COVID-19, enrolled during active disease.

The V call is TRBV9, the J call TRBJ1-2; possible D gene TRBD1, 5 bases. Per the germline V gene, CDR1 is SGDLS and CDR2 is YYNGEE. V was cut by 4 bases and J by 4 bases, with 14 bases left in between. The CDR3 totals 14 residues. The chain's CDR3 is CASSPEGLVYGYTF. The DNA for the CDR3 is TGTGCCAGCAGCCCCGAGGGACTAGTCTATGGCTACACCTTC. Together with reference TRBV9 and TRBJ1-2, the CDR3 gives the full variable domain: DSGVTQTPKHLITATGQRVTLRCSPRSGDLSVYWYQQSLDQGLQFLIQYYNGEERAKGNILERFSAQQFPDLHSELNLSSLELGDSALYFCASSPEGLVYGYTFGSGTRLTVV.

This clone appeared a single time. V usage is TRBV28 and J usage is TRBJ2-2; D possibly corresponds to TRBD1 (6 bases). The CDR3 loop spans 15 amino acids. Trimming cost V 4 bases and J 5 bases, with 14 bases left between them. Germline V gene sequence: CDR1 MDHEN, CDR2 SYDVKM. CDR3 amino acids: CASSSQGGWTGELFF. The CDR3 DNA sequence: TGTGCCAGCAGTTCACAGGGTGGGTGGACCGGGGAGCTGTTTTTT.

The chain couples TRBV7-9 to TRBJ2-3, with D unclear. Germline V CDR1 and CDR2: SEHNR, FQNEAQ (reference sequence). This CDR3 spans 14 amino acids. V lost 1 base and J lost 2, with 7 bases in between. CDR3 in DNA: TGTGCCAGCAGCTTAGGAGCCTACACAGATACGCAGTATTTT. This sequence encodes CASSLGAYTDTQYF. The full variable domain, completed using reference TRBV7-9 and TRBJ2-3, is DTGVSQNPRHKITKRGQNVTFRCDPISEHNRLYWYRQTLGQGPEFLTYFQNEAQLEKSRLLSDRFSAERPKGSFSTLEIQRTEQGDSAMYLCASSLGAYTDTQYFGPGTRLTVL.

Concerning this clone itself: Other DNA sequences in this specimen translate into the identical CDR3. The chain couples TRBV12-3 or TRBV12-4 to TRBJ1-1; D remains ambiguous. The CDR3 spans 13 residues. Trimming took 2 bases from V and 4 from J, leaving 8 bases between them. In DNA, the CDR3 is TGTGCCAGCAGTTTAACGGTGAGCACTGAAGCTTTCTTT. Translated: CASSLTVSTEAFF.

The chain recombines TRBV2 with TRBJ1-2; D may be TRBD1 (5 bases). The CDR3 covers 12 residues. CDR1 and CDR2 (germline): SNHLY, FYNNEI. V gave up 5 bases and J gave up 4 bases, with 8 bases separating them. The CDR3 DNA is TGTGCCAGCAGTCGGACACTCTATGGCTACACCTTC. This sequence encodes CASSRTLYGYTF.

The chain recombines TRBV19 with TRBJ1-5, with D possibly being TRBD1 (5 bases). This CDR3 comprises 15 residues. Germline assignment: CDR1 LNHDA and CDR2 SQIVND (reference sequence). The V gene lost 5 bases and the J gene lost 2 bases, with 13 bases spanning the gap. CDR3 residues: CASSPGTYGNQPQHF. The CDR3 DNA sequence: TGTGCCAGTAGTCCCGGGACTTACGGCAATCAGCCCCAGCATTTT.

This sequence joins TRBV19 and TRBJ1-4; D unclear. V gave up 3 bases and J gave up 3 bases, with 20 bases separating them. This CDR3 spans 18 amino acids. Per germline, CDR1 LNHDA and CDR2 SQIVND (reference sequence). The CDR3 reads CASSMAGIRFTANEKLFF. The CDR3 DNA sequence: TGTGCCAGTAGTATGGCCGGGATTAGGTTCACAGCTAATGAAAAACTGTTTTTT. Full variable domain (outside the CDR3, taken from reference TRBV19 and TRBJ1-4): DGGITQSPKYLFRKEGQNVTLSCEQNLNHDAMYWYRQDPGQGLRLIYYSQIVNDFQKGDIAEGYSVSREKKESFPLTVTSAQKNPTAFYLCASSMAGIRFTANEKLFFGSGTQLSVL.

This clone showed up just once. This rearrangement joins TRBV5-6 to TRBJ1-4; 9 bases are shared with TRBD1. The V segment lost 4 bases and the J segment 8 bases; nucleotides outside the gene matches: 3. The length of the CDR3 is 13 residues. CDR1 and CDR2 from the germline V gene are SGHDT and YYEEEE. The DNA of the CDR3 is TGTGCCAGCAGCGGACAGGGGCTGGAAAAACTGTTTTTT. As protein: CASSGQGLEKLFF.

The CDR3 loop reads CASSYSNSGSYEQYF. The CDR3 DNA reads as TGTGCCAGCAGTTACTCGAATAGCGGCAGCTACGAGCAGTACTTC. This chain connects TRBV6-5 to TRBJ2-7; a weak D match, TRBD2 (6 bases). Germline lookup yields CDR1 MNHEY and CDR2 SVGAGI. Trimming pared 0 bases from V and 3 bases from J, leaving 12 bases between. The CDR3 sequence is 15 residues long.